This T cell receptor (beta chain) was observed in a study of blood T cell repertoires in COVID-19. With 5 bases removed from V and 6 bases from J, the gap between germline ends came to 14 bases. This CDR3 spans 13 amino acids. Germline CDR1 is SGDLS and CDR2 is YYNGEE. Assay used: immunoSEQ multiplex PCR; TCRdb lists only in-frame clones, some missing. The table shows fewer than 150,000 clones, with 84% occurring only once. The genes are TRBV9 and TRBJ2-5; possible D gene TRBD1, 6 bases. The TCR comes from a woman aged 30 to 39 who had recovered from COVID-19. The sequenced sample was peripheral blood. CDR3 sequence (DNA): TGTGCCAGCAGTGGCACAGGGAGTCAGACCCAGTACTTC. This encodes CASSGTGSQTQYF.